These 15 T cell receptor beta chains were sequenced from one sample in a study of blood T cell repertoires in COVID-19. The repertoire was sequenced with immunoSEQ multiplex PCR; TCRdb's copy has only in-frame clones and lacks some. There are some 330,000 clones in the sample; roughly 88% occur only once, and about 5% lies in the top ten. What was sequenced was PBMCs or T cells enriched from blood (not recorded which). The receptor source for this set is a young man who had recovered from COVID-19.

This sequence joins TRBV2 and TRBJ1-4, with 9 bases fitting TRBD1. The V and J ends lost 5 bases and 4 bases, in that order; junction bases with no gene match: 8. Germline CDR1 SNHLY, CDR2 FYNNEI. This CDR3 comprises 16 residues. The CDR3 here is CASSKPRDRDNEKLFF. The DNA of the CDR3 is TGTGCCAGCAGTAAACCTAGGGACAGGGATAATGAAAAACTGTTTTTT.

In this sample, this clone turned up once. The chain carries TRBV10-2 and TRBJ2-1; 13 bases fit TRBD2. This CDR3 is 20 amino acids long. CDR1 and CDR2 (germline): WSHSY, SAAADI. Trimming cost V 0 bases and J 3 bases; bases outside gene matches: 11. CDR3 amino acids: CASSESILYRTSGGYNEQFF. The CDR3, as DNA: TGCGCCAGCAGTGAGTCGATTTTGTATCGGACTAGCGGGGGCTACAATGAGCAGTTCTTC.

V gene TRBV7-8 combines with J gene TRBJ2-3, with 9 nucleotides matching TRBD2. CDR3 length: 16 residues. The V and J ends lost 3 bases and 2 bases, in that order; junction bases with no gene match: 6. Germline loops: CDR1 SGHVS, CDR2 FQNEAQ. The CDR3 sequence is CASSFGSGGSTDTQYF. CDR3 sequence (DNA): TGTGCCAGCAGCTTTGGTAGCGGGGGCTCCACAGATACGCAGTATTTT. The full variable domain, rest sourced from reference TRBV7-8 and TRBJ2-3, is GAGVSQSPRYKVAKRGQDVALRCDPISGHVSLFWYQQALGQGPEFLTYFQNEAQLDKSGLPSDRFFAERPEGSVSTLKIQRTQQEDSAVYLCASSFGSGGSTDTQYFGPGTRLTVL.

The chain is built from TRBV2 and TRBJ1-6; 9 bases map to TRBD1. Trimming took 5 bases from V and 9 from J; bases not matched to a gene: 11. Germline V lookup: CDR1 SNHLY, CDR2 FYNNEI. The CDR3 is 16 amino acids. CDR3 region: CASSPPVGTGSSPLHF. DNA of the CDR3: TGTGCCAGCAGTCCCCCGGTCGGGACAGGGAGTTCACCCCTCCACTTT. The variable domain in full, completed from reference TRBV2 and TRBJ1-6, reads EPEVTQTPSHQVTQMGQEVILRCVPISNHLYFYWYRQILGQKVEFLVSFYNNEISEKSEIFDDQFSVERPDGSNFTLKIRSTKLEDSAMYFCASSPPVGTGSSPLHFGNGTRLTVT.

Only one count was recorded for this clone. Here the CDR3 DNA reads TGTGCCAGCAGGGCAGGGTACACAGATACGCAGTATTTT. Its translation: CASRAGYTDTQYF. The rearrangement links TRBV27 to TRBJ2-3; a weak D match, TRBD1 (5 bases). CDR3 size: 13 residues. The germline V and J ends were trimmed by 6 bases and 2 bases, with 9 bases remaining between them. Germline V lookup: CDR1 MNHEY, CDR2 SMNVEV (reference sequence).

This sequence joins TRBV3-1 (or the pseudogene TRBV3-2) and TRBJ1-1; a possible D gene is TRBD1 (5 bases). Germline CDR1 reads LGHDT; CDR2 reads YNNKEL (reference sequence). This CDR3 contains 18 residues. Trimming shortened V by 0 bases and J by 6 bases, and 23 bases separated the two germline ends. CDR3 bases: TGTGCCAGCAGCCAAGATCCGGGGGGAGCGGACGTAGGTGCTGAAGCTTTCTTT. Protein product: CASSQDPGGADVGAEAFF.

The V call is TRBV29-1, the J call TRBJ1-5; D uncertain. Germline V lookup: CDR1 SQVTM, CDR2 ANQGSEA. The V end was cut by 7 bases, the J end by 3 bases, with 13 bases between. The CDR3 is 13 residues long. In DNA, the CDR3 is TGCAGCGCTGTAGGAGTTAACAATCAGCCCCAGCATTTT. Residues: CSAVGVNNQPQHF. Filled out from reference TRBV29-1 and TRBJ1-5, the complete variable domain reads SAVISQKPSRDICQRGTSLTIQCQVDSQVTMMFWYRQQPGQSLTLIATANQGSEATYESGFVIDKFPISRPNLTFSTLTVSNMSPEDSSIYLCSAVGVNNQPQHFGDGTRLSIL.

This chain connects TRBV4-1 to TRBJ2-7, with a tentative D call TRBD1 (6 bases). Trimming removed 0 bases from V and 0 bases from J, with 12 bases in between. The CDR3 has 16 residues. Germline V gene sequence: CDR1 MGHRA, CDR2 YSYEKL. CDR3: CASSQEDLDSSYEQYF. The CDR3 DNA sequence: TGCGCCAGCAGCCAAGAGGATTTGGACAGCTCCTACGAGCAGTACTTC.

The chain is built from TRBV18 and TRBJ1-4; 8 nucleotides line up with TRBD1. CDR3 length: 17 residues. The V gene end was trimmed by 6 bases and the J gene end by 4 bases; junction bases not matched to a gene: 13. Germline assignment: CDR1 KGHSH and CDR2 LQKENI. As DNA, the CDR3 is TGTGCCAGCTCGGCGGGACAGGTGGATTTGGGTAATGAAAAACTGTTTTTT. Translated, it gives CASSAGQVDLGNEKLFF.

V usage is TRBV11-2 and J usage is TRBJ2-7; D is ambiguous. The germline gives CDR1 SGHAT, CDR2 FQNNGV. With 0 bases removed from V and 3 bases from J, the gap between germline ends came to 15 bases. This CDR3 is built from 16 residues. CDR3 sequence (DNA): TGTGCCAGCAGCTTAGAGGATCGAGACTCCGGCTACGAGCAGTACTTC. It encodes CASSLEDRDSGYEQYF.

The J gene is TRBJ2-6, the V gene TRBV6-4; D call uncertain. CDR1 and CDR2 from the germline V gene are MRHNA and SNTAGT. The CDR3 runs 17 residues. The germline V and J ends were trimmed by 4 bases and 0 bases, with 13 bases remaining between them. The DNA for the CDR3 is TGTGCCAGCAGTGGGTCCCCCCTGAGCTCTGGGGCCAACGTCCTGACTTTC. Amino acids: CASSGSPLSSGANVLTF.

Worth noting for this clone: The junction and the germline gene differ at one end; a read error may be behind it. The chain uses TRBV7-2 and TRBJ1-3, with 11 bases matching TRBD1. The CDR3 sequence is 14 residues long. Germline CDR1 and CDR2: SGHTA and FQGNSA. CDR3 sequence reads: CASSPGTGGRRCDF. The CDR3 nucleotides read TGTGCCAGCAGCCCCGGGACAGGGGGTCGCCGTTGTGATTTT.

The CDR3 DNA is TGCGCCAGCAGCTTGGCCGACAGGGGTTCCTACAATGAGCAGTTCTTC. It specifies CASSLADRGSYNEQFF. This chain uses TRBV5-1 with TRBJ2-1, with 8 positions matching TRBD1. The CDR3 has 16 residues. With 0 bases clipped from V and 1 base from J, the junction kept 3 bases outside the gene matches. Germline CDR1 is SGHRS and CDR2 is YFSETQ.

CDR3 bases: TGTGCCACCAGCAGAGGCGCGGCGGGGGGCAGAAACACCATATATTTT. Translation: CATSRGAAGGRNTIYF. V usage is TRBV15 and J usage is TRBJ1-3, with D tentatively TRBD1 (6 bases). Germline CDR1 LNHNV, CDR2 YYDKDF (reference sequence). The CDR3 loop spans 16 amino acids. V lost 1 base and J lost 5, with 15 bases in between.

The DNA for the CDR3 is TGTGCCAGCAGCGCGGACAGGCCGGCAGGCTACACCTTC. Encoded protein: CASSADRPAGYTF. The chain links TRBV2 to TRBJ1-2, with TRBD1 matching 7 bases. Germline trimming cut 6 bases from V and 8 bases from J; bases unmatched to any gene: 9. CDR3 size: 13 residues. Germline V lookup: CDR1 SNHLY, CDR2 FYNNEI.